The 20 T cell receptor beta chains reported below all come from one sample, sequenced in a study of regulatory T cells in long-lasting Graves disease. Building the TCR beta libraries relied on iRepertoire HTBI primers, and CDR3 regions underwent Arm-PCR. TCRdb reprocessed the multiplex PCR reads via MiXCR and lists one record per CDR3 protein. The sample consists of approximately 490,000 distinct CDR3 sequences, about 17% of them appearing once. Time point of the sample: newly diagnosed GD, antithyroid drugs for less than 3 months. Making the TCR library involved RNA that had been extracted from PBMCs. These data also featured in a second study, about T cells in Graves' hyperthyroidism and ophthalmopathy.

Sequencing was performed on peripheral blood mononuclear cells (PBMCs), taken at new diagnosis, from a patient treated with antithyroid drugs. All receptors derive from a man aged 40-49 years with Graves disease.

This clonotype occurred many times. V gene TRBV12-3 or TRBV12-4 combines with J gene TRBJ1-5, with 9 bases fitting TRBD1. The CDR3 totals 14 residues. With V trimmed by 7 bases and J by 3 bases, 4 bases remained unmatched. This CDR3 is CASMGQGINQPQHF. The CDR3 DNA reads TGTGCCAGCATGGGACAGGGAATCAATCAGCCCCAGCATTTT.

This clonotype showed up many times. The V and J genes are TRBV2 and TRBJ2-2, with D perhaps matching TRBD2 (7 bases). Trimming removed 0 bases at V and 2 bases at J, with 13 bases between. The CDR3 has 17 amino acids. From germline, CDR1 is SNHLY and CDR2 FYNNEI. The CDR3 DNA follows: TGTGCCAGCAGTGAAGCGGGGGGGGGCTCTAACACCGGGGAGCTGTTTTTT. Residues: CASSEAGGGSNTGELFF.

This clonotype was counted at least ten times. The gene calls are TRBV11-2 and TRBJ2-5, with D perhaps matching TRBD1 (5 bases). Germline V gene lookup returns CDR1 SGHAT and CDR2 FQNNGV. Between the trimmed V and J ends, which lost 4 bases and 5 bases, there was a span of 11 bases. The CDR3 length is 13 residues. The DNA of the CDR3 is TGTGCCAGCAGCTCGCAGGGTTCGGAGACCCAGTACTTC. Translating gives CASSSQGSETQYF.

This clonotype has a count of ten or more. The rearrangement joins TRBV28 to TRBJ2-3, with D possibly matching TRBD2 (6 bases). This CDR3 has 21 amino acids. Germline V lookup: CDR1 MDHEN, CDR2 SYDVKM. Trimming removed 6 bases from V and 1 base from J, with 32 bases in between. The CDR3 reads CASSPIADSLLDPLGTDTQYF. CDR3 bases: TGTGCCAGCAGCCCGATAGCGGACTCGTTATTGGACCCTCTGGGCACAGATACGCAGTATTTT.

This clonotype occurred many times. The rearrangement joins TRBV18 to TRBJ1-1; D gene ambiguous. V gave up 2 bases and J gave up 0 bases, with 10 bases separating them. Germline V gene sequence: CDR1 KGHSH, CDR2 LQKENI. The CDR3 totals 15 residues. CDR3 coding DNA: TGTGCCAGCTCACCATACGAATCTCTGAACACTGAAGCTTTCTTT. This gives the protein CASSPYESLNTEAFF.

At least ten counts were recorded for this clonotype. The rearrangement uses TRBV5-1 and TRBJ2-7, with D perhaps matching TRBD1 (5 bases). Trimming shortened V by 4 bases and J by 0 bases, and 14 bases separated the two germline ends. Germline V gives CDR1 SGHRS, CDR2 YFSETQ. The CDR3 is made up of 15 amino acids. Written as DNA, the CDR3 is TGCGCCAGCAGCACCGAGACAGTTTTCTCCTACGAGCAGTACTTC. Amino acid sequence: CASSTETVFSYEQYF. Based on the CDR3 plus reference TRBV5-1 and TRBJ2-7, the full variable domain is KAGVTQTPRYLIKTRGQQVTLSCSPISGHRSVSWYQQTPGQGLQFLFEYFSETQRNKGNFPGRFSGRQFSNSRSEMNVSTLELGDSALYLCASSTETVFSYEQYFGPGTRLTVT.

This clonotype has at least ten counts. The CDR3 here is CASSFYRDKAQYF. The DNA for the CDR3 is TGTGCCAGCAGTTTCTACAGGGATAAGGCGCAGTACTTC. This chain joins TRBV12-3 or TRBV12-4 and TRBJ2-7; a possible D gene is TRBD1 (6 bases). Trimming removed 3 bases at V and 9 bases at J, with 15 bases between. The length of the CDR3 is 13 residues.

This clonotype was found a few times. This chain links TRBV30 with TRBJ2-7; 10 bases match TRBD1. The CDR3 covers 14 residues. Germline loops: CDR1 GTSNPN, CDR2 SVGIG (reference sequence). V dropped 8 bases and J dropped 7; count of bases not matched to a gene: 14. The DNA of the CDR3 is TGTGCCCTGGAGAGGGACAGGGGCCTCCAAGAGCAGTACTTC. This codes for CALERDRGLQEQYF.

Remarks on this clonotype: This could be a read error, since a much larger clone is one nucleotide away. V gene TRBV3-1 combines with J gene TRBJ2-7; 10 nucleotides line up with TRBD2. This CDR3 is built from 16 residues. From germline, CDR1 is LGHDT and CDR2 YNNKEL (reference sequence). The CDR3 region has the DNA TGTGCCGGCAGCCTCGGCAGCGGGAGGGGGGGCTACGAGCAGTACTTC. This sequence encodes CAGSLGSGRGGYEQYF.

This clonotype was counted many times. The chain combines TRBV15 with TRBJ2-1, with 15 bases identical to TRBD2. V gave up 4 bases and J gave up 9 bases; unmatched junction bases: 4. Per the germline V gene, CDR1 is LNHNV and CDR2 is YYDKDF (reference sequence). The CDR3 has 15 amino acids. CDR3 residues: CATSTGLAGGSEQFF. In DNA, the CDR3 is TGTGCCACCAGCACGGGACTAGCGGGAGGCAGTGAGCAGTTCTTC.

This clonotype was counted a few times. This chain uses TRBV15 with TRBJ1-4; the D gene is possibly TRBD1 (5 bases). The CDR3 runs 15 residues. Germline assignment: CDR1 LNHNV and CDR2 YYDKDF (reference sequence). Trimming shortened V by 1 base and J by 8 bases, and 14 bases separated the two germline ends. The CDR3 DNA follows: TGTGCCACCAGCAGAGTTGGGGGATCAGGGGAAAAACTGTTTTTT. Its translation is CATSRVGGSGEKLFF.

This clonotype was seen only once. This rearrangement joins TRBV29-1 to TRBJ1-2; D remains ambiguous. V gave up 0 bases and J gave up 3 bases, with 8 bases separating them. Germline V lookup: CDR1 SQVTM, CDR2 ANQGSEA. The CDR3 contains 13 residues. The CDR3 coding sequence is TGCAGCGTTGAAGATCGAACAGACTATGGCTACACCTTC. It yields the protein CSVEDRTDYGYTF.

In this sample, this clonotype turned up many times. CDR3 amino acids: CASSLTVYEQYF. CDR3 DNA sequence: TGTGCCAGCAGCTTGACAGTCTACGAGCAGTACTTC. This chain uses TRBV28 with TRBJ2-7; D is perhaps TRBD1 (5 bases). This CDR3 region has 12 residues. Germline CDR1 is MDHEN and CDR2 is SYDVKM. V was shortened by 6 bases and J by 3 bases, with 9 bases between the two germline ends.

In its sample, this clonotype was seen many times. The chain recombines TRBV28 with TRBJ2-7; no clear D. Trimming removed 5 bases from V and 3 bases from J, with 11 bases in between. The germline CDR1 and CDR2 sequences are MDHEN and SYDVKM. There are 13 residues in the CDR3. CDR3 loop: CASSNPPGYEQYF. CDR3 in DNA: TGTGCCAGCAGTAACCCTCCCGGCTACGAGCAGTACTTC.

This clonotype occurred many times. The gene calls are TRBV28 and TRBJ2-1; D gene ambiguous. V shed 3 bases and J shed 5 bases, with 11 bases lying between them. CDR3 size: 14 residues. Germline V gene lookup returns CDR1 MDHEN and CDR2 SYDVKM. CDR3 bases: TGTGCCAGCAGTTTGTGGGCAACTGACAATGAGCAGTTCTTC. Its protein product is CASSLWATDNEQFF.

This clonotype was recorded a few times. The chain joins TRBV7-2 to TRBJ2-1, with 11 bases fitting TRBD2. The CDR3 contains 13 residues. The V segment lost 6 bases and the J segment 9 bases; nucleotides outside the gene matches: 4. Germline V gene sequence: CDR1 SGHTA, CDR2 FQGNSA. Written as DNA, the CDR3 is TGTGCCAGCAGTTTTAGCGGGGGGGGTGAGCAGTTCTTC. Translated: CASSFSGGGEQFF.

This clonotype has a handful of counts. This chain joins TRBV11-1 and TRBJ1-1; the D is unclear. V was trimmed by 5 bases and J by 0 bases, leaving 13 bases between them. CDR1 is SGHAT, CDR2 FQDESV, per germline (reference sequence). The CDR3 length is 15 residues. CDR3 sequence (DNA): TGTGCCAGCAGCCTAGGACTGATCATGAACACTGAAGCTTTCTTT. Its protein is CASSLGLIMNTEAFF.

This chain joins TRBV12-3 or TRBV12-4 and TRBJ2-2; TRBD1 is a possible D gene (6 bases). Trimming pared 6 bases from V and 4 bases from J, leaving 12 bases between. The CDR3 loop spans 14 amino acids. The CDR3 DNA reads TGTGCCAGCAGCGCTACAGGGAGCACCGGGGAGCTGTTTTTT. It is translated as CASSATGSTGELFF.

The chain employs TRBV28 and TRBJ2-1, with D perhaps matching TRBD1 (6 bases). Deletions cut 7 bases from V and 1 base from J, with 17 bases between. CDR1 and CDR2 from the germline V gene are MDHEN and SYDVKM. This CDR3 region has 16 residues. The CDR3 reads CASKSRQGRSYNEQFF. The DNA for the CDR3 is TGTGCCAGCAAGAGTCGTCAGGGGCGGTCCTACAATGAGCAGTTCTTC.

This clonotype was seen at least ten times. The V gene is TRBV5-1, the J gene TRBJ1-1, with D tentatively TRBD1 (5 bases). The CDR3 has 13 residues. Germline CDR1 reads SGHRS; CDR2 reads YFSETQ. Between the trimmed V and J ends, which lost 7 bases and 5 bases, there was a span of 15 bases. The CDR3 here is CASGRDGYTEAFF. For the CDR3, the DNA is TGCGCCAGCGGCCGGGACGGGTATACTGAAGCTTTCTTT.